The sequence of this TCR beta chain was determined in a study of shared clonotypes between healthy human individuals. The CDR3 is made up of 15 amino acids. CDR1 and CDR2 (germline): MGHDK, SYGVNS. Trimming stripped 3 bases from V and 5 bases from J, with 17 bases between. Points on this clone: Antigen unknown.

Sequenced by immunoSEQ multiplex PCR; TCRdb stores in-frame clones only, minus some. The sample includes 600,000 to 800,000 clones, 55% to 80% of them seen just once. Study-level findings and limits: Only blood was sampled; tissue repertoires likely differ. Generation probability values for non-shared clonotypes were lower than those for clonotypes shared by all four donors.

This clonotype was obtained from a woman aged 25 to 45 in good health. The chain links TRBV25-1 to TRBJ2-7, with D perhaps TRBD1 (5 bases). Sequencing was performed on memory CD4+ T cells sorted from blood. As for subset: CD45RA-negative fraction. The CDR3 coding sequence is TGTGCCAGCAGTGAGTCAGGGTCCCAATTGCACGAGCAGTACTTC. Its protein product is CASSESGSQLHEQYF.